This entry concerns a single T cell receptor (beta chain). The specificity of this receptor is unknown. Base qualities were left out, and no much larger clone turns up one base away. The library was produced with the immunoSEQ multiplex PCR assay. The multiplex PCR relied on a mix of 60 forward primers for TCR Vbeta segments and 13 reverse primers for TCR Jbeta segments. A multiplex PCR assay on genomic DNA amplified the CDR3 region of rearranged TCR beta genes. The amplified TCR beta libraries were sequenced on the Illumina HiSeq System as 87-base-pair reads. The study's processing was this. A later analysis tallied 75 million to 85 million unique TCR beta chains across the approximately 670 repertoires, and approximately 12 million of those chains were shared by two or more donors. Raw reads were error-corrected and collapsed into unique sequences with a nearest-neighbor algorithm that merged closely related sequences to remove PCR and sequencing errors. Alignment of CDR3 sequences to IMGT reference sequences was used to assign V, D and J gene segments. For a sequence to be retained, a match of at least six nucleotides to both a V gene segment and a J gene segment was required. A rearrangement counted as productive if the CDR3 had no stop codons and remained in frame with V and J, and every other rearrangement counted as non-productive. Following IMGT convention, CDR3 was defined as the stretch from the second conserved V-encoded cysteine up to the conserved J-encoded phenylalanine. In an earlier analysis of approximately 590 of the donors, sequences lacking an unambiguous match to a single V gene segment were excluded. An earlier analysis of several hundred of the donors classified V segments as functional when productive rearrangements were above 56.7% and as segregating when the standard deviation between donors was above 5%. A statistical classification framework was built for diagnosing cytomegalovirus status from the catalog of TCR beta chain sequences. In a later analysis, V and J genes were assigned by comparing TCR nucleotide sequences against IMGT/GENE-DB human TR gene sequences. A later analysis assigned CDR3 sequences and most-parsimonious VDJ recombination scenarios with the TCRdist pipeline. In a later analysis, each TCR beta chain was defined by its CDR3 amino acid sequence together with its V-gene family, and reads without a unique V-gene family were excluded. In a later analysis, 450 to 600 highly shared, low-generation-probability nucleotide sequences were removed to address suspected cross-contamination and a sequencing artifact. A later analysis calculated a clonal expansion index for each public chain from normalized within-repertoire ranks of inferred template counts. Generation probabilities in a later analysis came from a VDJ recombination model fitted to out-of-frame rearrangements, and those results were checked against IGoR. A later analysis scored TCR-TCR, TCR-HLA and TCR-CMV co-occurrence with hypergeometric tests, applying a repertoire-size bias correction to TCR pairs. False discovery rates were estimated in a later analysis by permuting HLA or CMV assignments 20 times. A later analysis grouped co-occurring TCRs with DBSCAN, adding TCRdist sequence similarity when clustering within HLA-allele-positive subsets. For co-occurrence clustering, repertoires with fewer than 30,000 or more than 120,000 public chains were excluded, along with about five repertoires with anomalous nucleotide sharing. Here the immuneACCESS table is served through TCRdb, limited to in-frame sequences with V and J called. Missing clones are a known gap in these copies; in checked studies unresolved V genes cover under half, and the rest lacks a known reason. That table furnishes V, J and clone size, whereas the DNA furnished D and trimming. This sample gives some 110,000 clones in total; over 80% of them show up just once. 6.5% to 8.5% of the sample is in the top ten clones.

In the germline V gene, CDR1 corresponds to SGHDT and CDR2 to YYEEEE. Germline trimming amounts to 0 bases on V and 0 bases on J, with 8 as the count of junction bases outside the gene matches. Including cysteine and phenylalanine, the CDR3 has 18 amino acids. The read is trimmed to its CDR3 DNA, 54 bases read in frame from base 1. The entry originates in a study of cytomegalovirus exposure and HLA in healthy donors listed by TCRdb under 2017. Background on the whole study: An earlier analysis of approximately 600 of the donors reported more than 250 Gb of sequence data and some 120 million unique TCR beta sequences from roughly 200 million T cells. HLA typing covered class I and class II loci at four-digit resolution. Of the roughly 400 genotyped donors, 80% to 90% were placed in the genetic ancestry cluster associated with self-reported Caucasian donors. The number of typed donors differed by locus: about 620-630 for A, B, C, DRB1 and DQB1; some 540 for DQA1; about 600 for DPA1; and roughly 470 for DPB1. Roughly 300 gigabases of sequencing data and 70 million to 100 million unique TCR sequences made up an early release that covered around 640 HLA-typed donors. A later genetic analysis used genome-wide SNP genotypes for about three fifths of the 666 donors, treating that subset as a discovery cohort. In the later analysis, no new phenotypic data were used to find candidate immune exposures; instead, reliance was placed on TCR beta sequences and their occurrence across donors. The study was designed to test whether signatures of past pathogen exposure could be identified by cataloging public T cell receptors. Besides the first cohort of 666 subjects, a separate validation cohort made up of 95 to 150 different subjects was used. The study combined high-throughput TCR immunosequencing, statistical association of individual TCRs with disease status, and machine learning to predict cytomegalovirus infection status. Using immunosequencing, the study profiled T cell repertoires from 500 to 800 subjects and related those repertoires to cytomegalovirus serostatus. An earlier analysis of approximately 500 of the donors applied high-throughput TCR beta sequencing to assess whether each TCR beta V gene segment acted as functional or pseudogenic. Donor age, sex, ethnicity and CMV serostatus were compiled together with the repertoire data. Every repertoire in the discovery cohort had been generated on one and the same sequencing platform. Across some 400 genotyped donors of the cohort, an average of roughly 230,000 unique TCR beta nucleotide sequences per donor were sequenced, and 15% to 20% of those sequences were non-productive. Because of strong linkage in the cohort, roughly five DR-DQ haplotypes were treated as single units for association and clustering. To study patterns of TCR occurrence, a later analysis re-analyzed previously published TCR beta repertoires from around 670 donors and added high-resolution HLA genotyping.

Findings and caveats that apply to the study as a whole: Most TCR sequences were seen in very few donors, while some public TCRs were found in many individuals. An association between a missense DCLRE1C variant and V-gene and J-gene trimming of TCR beta chains was found in a later genetic analysis and replicated in an independent cohort. The cohort was sequenced for TCR beta chains only, and without alpha or paired-chain data the features that could be detected were limited. In vitro tests confirmed that a few of the cytomegalovirus-associated TCR beta chains recognize cytomegalovirus antigens. A later analysis associated around 16,000 TCR beta sequences with specific HLA alleles at a false discovery rate of 0.05. HLA typing was unavailable for some donors at each locus, so association tests used only the typed subset. In an earlier analysis of some 500 of the donors, most TCR beta V segments appeared in productive rearrangements about 87% or about 30% of the time, broadly matching IMGT annotations. The earlier analysis of 450 to 700 of the donors excluded roughly 17 rarely observed V segments, including chromosome 9 orphons, because counts were too low. A cluster of highly shared sequence variants was judged likely to represent a technical artifact of the sequencing pipeline. The classifier was reported to diagnose cytomegalovirus status with high specificity and sensitivity in both the original and validation cohorts. A further reported finding was that TCR beta sequences accurately predicted the HLA-A and HLA-B alleles for most subjects in the first cohort. According to a later analysis, TCR association rates differed among HLA loci, with DRB1 alleles showing the most associated TCRs and HLA-C alleles showing the fewest. A later analysis found that HLA-associated TCR beta chains were more clonally expanded and had lower generation probabilities than equally common non-associated chains. Most CMV-associated TCR beta chains appeared to be HLA-restricted in a later analysis, and the HLA associations seemed to be driven largely by CMV exposure. In a later genetic analysis, fewer N-insertions in productive TCRs were reported among donors in an Asian-associated ancestry cluster than the roughly 700-donor mean. When HLA alleles, especially DR and DQ, strongly co-occurred, TCR associations were difficult to assign to individual alleles. Some IMGT-functional V segments, including TRBV6-2 and TRBV6-3, could not be distinguished by the 87-base-pair reads and were therefore excluded. Linkage disequilibrium might explain the correlated functional status among segregating V segments, but an unknown experimental factor could not be ruled out. A total of roughly 160 TCR beta chains were listed by the study as associated with cytomegalovirus. Sequencing depth was assumed to be roughly uniform across donors in the presence/absence analyses, though that assumption may not hold. The only immune exposure information available for the cohort was CMV serostatus. Several of the top co-occurrence clusters appeared to be linked to parvovirus B19, influenza, CMV and Epstein-Barr virus, according to a later analysis. The authors suggested that the approach could potentially be extended to other disease states and immunological phenotypes.

The cohort comprised hundreds of healthy bone marrow donors. Cohort members were all nominally healthy when sampled, although unrecorded immune exposures were likely present. The donor tested CMV seropositive and was one of the 289 seropositive cohort members. Each donor provided a peripheral blood sample, and peripheral blood mononuclear cells were used for TCR beta sequencing. Genomic DNA was extracted from the blood cell samples with the Qiagen DNeasy Blood Extraction Kit. This sequence uses TRBV5-6 and TRBJ2-7, with 11 junctional bases fitting TRBD2. The sample taken for sequencing was PBMCs. The sequence was collected from a man younger than 40 in good health and CMV-seropositive. The DNA is as follows: TGTGCCAGCAGCTTGGGGACTAGCGGGTTTTCGAGCTCCTACGAGCAGTACTTC. Translation gives CASSLGTSGFSSSYEQYF.